This T cell receptor (beta chain) was sequenced in a study of cytomegalovirus exposure and HLA in healthy donors. Study conclusions and caveats: For presence/absence analyses, sequencing depth was assumed to be roughly uniform across donors.

As concerns this clone: Its antigen is undetermined.

It was with 60 Vbeta and 13 Jbeta primers that the PCR ran. Profiled with immunoSEQ multiplex PCR; TCRdb holds only in-frame clones, not every one. This sample's table has approximately 50,000 clones. In germline, CDR1 is SGDLS, CDR2 YYNGEE. The CDR3 contains 13 residues. V lost 6 bases to trimming and J lost 7 bases; unmatched junction nucleotides: 9. At the time of sampling, donors were nominally healthy, though unrecorded immune exposures were likely. The chain is built from TRBV9 and TRBJ1-2; TRBD1 matches 7 bases. The specimen sequenced was PBMCs. This sequence was found in a female donor in good health and CMV-seronegative. CDR3 in amino acids: CASTARQGGGYTF. CDR3 in DNA: TGTGCCAGCACCGCGCGACAGGGCGGTGGCTACACCTTC.